This TCR beta chain comes out of a study of beta chain features in type 1 diabetes. As for the study in general: All samples yielded some 100,000,000 examined sorted cells. General study points: TCRB CDR3s from Type 1 diabetes patients were moderately but significantly shorter in all four CD4+ subsets. Insertion counts at VDJ junctions were lower in type 1 diabetes patients, who also showed more deletions there. PCR may have favored shorter templates equally in patients and controls.

The whole isolated RNA underwent reverse transcription, so sequencing captured expressed TCRB transcripts. Clones were sequenced by immunoSEQ multiplex PCR, and TCRdb holds only the in-frame ones, with some missing. Of 300,000 to 350,000 clones in the sample, roughly 14% were seen once. This CDR3 is built from 13 residues. Germline lookup yields CDR1 SQVTM and CDR2 ANQGSEA. The V and J ends lost 6 bases and 0 bases respectively, with 11 bases between them. Naive, central memory, regulatory and stem cell-like memory cells within the CD4+ compartment were sorted using CD45RO/CCR7/CD25/CD127/CD95/CD27. This clone has more than one count but fewer than ten. Its antigen is undetermined.

The gene calls are TRBV29-1 and TRBJ1-1; perhaps TRBD1 as D (6 bases). The sequence derives from a woman between 18 and 29 years old with type 1 diabetes. Sequenced material: naive CD4+ T cells from blood. CDR3 sequence (DNA): TGCAGCGTAAACAGGGAAATGAACACTGAAGCTTTCTTT. Translation gives CSVNREMNTEAFF.